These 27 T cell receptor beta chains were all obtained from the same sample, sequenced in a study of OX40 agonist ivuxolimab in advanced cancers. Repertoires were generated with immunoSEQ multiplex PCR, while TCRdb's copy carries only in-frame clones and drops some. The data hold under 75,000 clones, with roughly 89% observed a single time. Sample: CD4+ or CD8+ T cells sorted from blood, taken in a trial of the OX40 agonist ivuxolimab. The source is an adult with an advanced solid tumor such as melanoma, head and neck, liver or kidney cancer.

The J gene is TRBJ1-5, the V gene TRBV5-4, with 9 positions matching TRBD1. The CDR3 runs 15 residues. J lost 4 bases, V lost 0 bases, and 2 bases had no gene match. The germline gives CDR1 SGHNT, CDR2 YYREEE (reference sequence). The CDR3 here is CASSLATGGNQPQHF. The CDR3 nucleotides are TGTGCCAGCAGCTTGGCGACAGGGGGAAATCAGCCCCAGCATTTT.

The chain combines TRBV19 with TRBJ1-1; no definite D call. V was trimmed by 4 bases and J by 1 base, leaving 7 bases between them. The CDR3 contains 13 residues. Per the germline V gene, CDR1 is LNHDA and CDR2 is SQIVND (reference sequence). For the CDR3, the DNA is TGTGCCAGTAGTACCCCACAGAACACTGAAGCTTTCTTT. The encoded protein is CASSTPQNTEAFF. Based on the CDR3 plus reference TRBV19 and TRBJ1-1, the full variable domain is DGGITQSPKYLFRKEGQNVTLSCEQNLNHDAMYWYRQDPGQGLRLIYYSQIVNDFQKGDIAEGYSVSREKKESFPLTVTSAQKNPTAFYLCASSTPQNTEAFFGQGTRLTVV.

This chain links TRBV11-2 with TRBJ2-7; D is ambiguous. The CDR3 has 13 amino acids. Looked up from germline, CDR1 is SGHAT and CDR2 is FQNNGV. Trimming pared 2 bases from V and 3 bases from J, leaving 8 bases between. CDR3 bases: TGTGCCAGCAGCTTAAGTGGAGACTACGAGCAGTACTTC. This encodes CASSLSGDYEQYF.

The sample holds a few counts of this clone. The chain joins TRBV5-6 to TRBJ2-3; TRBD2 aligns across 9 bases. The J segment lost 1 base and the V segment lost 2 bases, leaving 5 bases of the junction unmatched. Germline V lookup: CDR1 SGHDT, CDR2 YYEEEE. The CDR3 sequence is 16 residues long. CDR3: CASSFGLAGGTDTQYF. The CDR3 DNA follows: TGTGCCAGCAGCTTTGGGTTAGCGGGAGGCACAGATACGCAGTATTTT.

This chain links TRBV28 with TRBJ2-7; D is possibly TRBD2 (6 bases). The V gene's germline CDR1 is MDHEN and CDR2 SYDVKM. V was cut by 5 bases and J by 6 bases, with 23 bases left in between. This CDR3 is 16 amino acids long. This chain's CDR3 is CASSPHSGDATSEQYF. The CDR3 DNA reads TGTGCCAGCAGTCCCCATAGCGGAGACGCGACTAGCGAGCAGTACTTC.

The chain's CDR3 is CASSYRVAETYEQYF. The CDR3 region has the DNA TGTGCCAGCAGTTACCGGGTAGCGGAAACCTACGAGCAGTACTTC. The chain links TRBV6-5 to TRBJ2-7, with a possible D match to TRBD2 (6 bases). Looked up from germline, CDR1 is MNHEY and CDR2 is SVGAGI. The CDR3 length is 15 residues. The V end lost 2 bases, the J end lost 2 bases, and 13 bases lay between the germline ends.

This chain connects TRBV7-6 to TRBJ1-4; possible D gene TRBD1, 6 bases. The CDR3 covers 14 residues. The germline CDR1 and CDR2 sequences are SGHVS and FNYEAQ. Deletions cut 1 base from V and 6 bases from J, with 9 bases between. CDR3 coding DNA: TGTGCCAGCAGCTTAGAGACAGGTGATGAAAAACTGTTTTTT. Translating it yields CASSLETGDEKLFF.

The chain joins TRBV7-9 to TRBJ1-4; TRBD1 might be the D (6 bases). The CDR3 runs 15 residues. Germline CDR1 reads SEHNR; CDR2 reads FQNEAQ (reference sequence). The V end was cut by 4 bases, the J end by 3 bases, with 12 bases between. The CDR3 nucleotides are TGTGCCAGCAGCTCCCAGGACAGACCTAATGAAAAACTGTTTTTT. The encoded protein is CASSSQDRPNEKLFF.

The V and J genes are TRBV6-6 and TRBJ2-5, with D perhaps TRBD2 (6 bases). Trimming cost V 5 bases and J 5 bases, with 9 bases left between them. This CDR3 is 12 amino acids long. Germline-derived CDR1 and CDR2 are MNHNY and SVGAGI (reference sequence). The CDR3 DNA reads TGTGCCAGCAGTCCTGGGGGGGAGACCCAGTACTTC. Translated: CASSPGGETQYF.

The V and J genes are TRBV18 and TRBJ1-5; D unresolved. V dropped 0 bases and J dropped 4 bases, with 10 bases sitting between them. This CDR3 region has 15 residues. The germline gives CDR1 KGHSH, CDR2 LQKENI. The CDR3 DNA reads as TGTGCCAGCTCACCACCTGGGTTTGGGAATCAGCCCCAGCATTTT. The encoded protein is CASSPPGFGNQPQHF.

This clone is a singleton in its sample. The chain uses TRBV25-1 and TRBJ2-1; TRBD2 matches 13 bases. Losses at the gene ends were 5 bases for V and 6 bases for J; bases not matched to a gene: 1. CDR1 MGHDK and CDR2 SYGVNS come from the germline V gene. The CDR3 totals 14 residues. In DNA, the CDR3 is TGTGCCAGCAGTCGGACTAGCGGGAGCAATGAGCAGTTCTTC. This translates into CASSRTSGSNEQFF.

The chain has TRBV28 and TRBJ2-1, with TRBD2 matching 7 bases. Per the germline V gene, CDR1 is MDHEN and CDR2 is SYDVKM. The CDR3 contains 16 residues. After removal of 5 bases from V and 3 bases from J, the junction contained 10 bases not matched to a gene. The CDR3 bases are TGTGCCAGCAGTGTGGTGGGGGAGGGCCGCTACAATGAGCAGTTCTTC. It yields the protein CASSVVGEGRYNEQFF.

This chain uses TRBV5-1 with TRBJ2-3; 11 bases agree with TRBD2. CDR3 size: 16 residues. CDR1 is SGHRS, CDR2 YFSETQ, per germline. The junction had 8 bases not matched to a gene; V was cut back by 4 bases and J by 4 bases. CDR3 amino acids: CASSPVLAGGSDTQYF. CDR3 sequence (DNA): TGCGCCAGCAGCCCTGTCCTAGCGGGAGGATCAGATACGCAGTATTTT.

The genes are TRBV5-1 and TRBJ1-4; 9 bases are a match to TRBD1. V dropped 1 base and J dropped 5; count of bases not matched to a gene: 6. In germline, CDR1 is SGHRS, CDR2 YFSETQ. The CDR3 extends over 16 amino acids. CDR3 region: CASSLLPGQGNEKLFF. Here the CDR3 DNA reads TGCGCCAGCAGCTTGCTACCGGGACAGGGAAATGAAAAACTGTTTTTT.

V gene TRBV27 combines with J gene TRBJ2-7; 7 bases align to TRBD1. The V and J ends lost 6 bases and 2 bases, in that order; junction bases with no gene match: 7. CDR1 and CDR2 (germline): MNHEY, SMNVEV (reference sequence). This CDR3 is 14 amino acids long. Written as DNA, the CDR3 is TGTGCCAGCAGACGAAGCCAGGGGGCCTACGAGCAGTACTTC. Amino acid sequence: CASRRSQGAYEQYF.

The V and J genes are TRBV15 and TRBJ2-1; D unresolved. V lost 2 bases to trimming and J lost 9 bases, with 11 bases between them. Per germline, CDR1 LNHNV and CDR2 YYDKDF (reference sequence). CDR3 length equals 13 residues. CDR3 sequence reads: CATSRPDIPEQFF. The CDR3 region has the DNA TGTGCCACCAGCAGACCCGACATCCCTGAGCAGTTCTTC.

CDR3: CASKQGLLSSYEQYF. CDR3 in DNA: TGTGCCAGTAAACAAGGCTTACTCTCTTCCTACGAGCAGTACTTC. The genes are TRBV19 and TRBJ2-7; D call uncertain. Trimming left V 7 bases short and J 1 base short, with 17 bases between. This CDR3 contains 15 residues. In germline, CDR1 is LNHDA, CDR2 SQIVND (reference sequence).

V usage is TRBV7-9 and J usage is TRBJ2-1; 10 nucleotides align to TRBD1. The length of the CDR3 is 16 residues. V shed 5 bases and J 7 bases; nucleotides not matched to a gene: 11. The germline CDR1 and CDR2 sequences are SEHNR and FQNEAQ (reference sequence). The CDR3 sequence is CASSRMGQGMGNEQFF. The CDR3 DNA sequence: TGTGCCAGCAGCCGCATGGGACAGGGGATGGGTAATGAGCAGTTCTTC. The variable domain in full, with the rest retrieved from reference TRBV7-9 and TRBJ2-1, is DTGVSQNPRHKITKRGQNVTFRCDPISEHNRLYWYRQTLGQGPEFLTYFQNEAQLEKSRLLSDRFSAERPKGSFSTLEIQRTEQGDSAMYLCASSRMGQGMGNEQFFGPGTRLTVL.

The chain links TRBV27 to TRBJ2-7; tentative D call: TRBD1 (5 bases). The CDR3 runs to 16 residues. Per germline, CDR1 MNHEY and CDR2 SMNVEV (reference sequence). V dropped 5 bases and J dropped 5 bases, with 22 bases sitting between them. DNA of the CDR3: TGTGCCAGCAGTCCCTTGAGCACGGGCAGGGAAAACGAGCAGTACTTC. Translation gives CASSPLSTGRENEQYF.

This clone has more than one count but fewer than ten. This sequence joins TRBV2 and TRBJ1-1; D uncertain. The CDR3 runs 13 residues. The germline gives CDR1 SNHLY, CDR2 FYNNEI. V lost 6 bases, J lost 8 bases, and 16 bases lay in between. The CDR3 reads CASRTELLGEAFF. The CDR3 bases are TGTGCCAGCAGGACGGAGCTCCTAGGGGAAGCTTTCTTT. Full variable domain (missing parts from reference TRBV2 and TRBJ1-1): EPEVTQTPSHQVTQMGQEVILRCVPISNHLYFYWYRQILGQKVEFLVSFYNNEISEKSEIFDDQFSVERPDGSNFTLKIRSTKLEDSAMYFCASRTELLGEAFFGQGTRLTVV.

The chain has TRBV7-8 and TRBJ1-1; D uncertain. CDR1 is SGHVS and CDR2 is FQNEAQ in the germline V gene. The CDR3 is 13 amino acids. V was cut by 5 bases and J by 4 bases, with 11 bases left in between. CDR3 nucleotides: TGTGCCAGCAGCCTCTCCGGGATCACTGAAGCTTTCTTT. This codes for CASSLSGITEAFF.

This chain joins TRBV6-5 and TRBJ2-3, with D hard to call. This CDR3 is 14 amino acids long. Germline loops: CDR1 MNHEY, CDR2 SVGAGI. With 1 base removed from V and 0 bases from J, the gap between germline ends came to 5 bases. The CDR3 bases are TGTGCCAGCAGTTACTTCACTAGCACAGATACGCAGTATTTT. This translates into CASSYFTSTDTQYF.

The CDR3: CASSLGTRGAEAFF. The CDR3 DNA reads TGCGCCAGCAGCCTGGGGACCCGGGGGGCTGAAGCTTTCTTT. This chain joins TRBV5-1 and TRBJ1-1; tentatively, D is TRBD1 (5 bases). Trimming removed 4 bases at V and 6 bases at J, with 16 bases between. Germline CDR1 and CDR2: SGHRS and YFSETQ. The CDR3 has 14 residues.

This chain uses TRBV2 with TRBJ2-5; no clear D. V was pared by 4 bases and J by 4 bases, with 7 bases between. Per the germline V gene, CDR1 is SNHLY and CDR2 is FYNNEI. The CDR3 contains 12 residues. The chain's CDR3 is CASSGTGETQYF. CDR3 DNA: TGTGCCAGCAGTGGTACGGGAGAGACCCAGTACTTC.

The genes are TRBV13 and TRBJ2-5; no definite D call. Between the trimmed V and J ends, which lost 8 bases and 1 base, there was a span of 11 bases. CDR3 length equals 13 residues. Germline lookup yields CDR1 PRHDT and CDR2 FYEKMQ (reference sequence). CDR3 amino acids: CASSRQSQETQYF. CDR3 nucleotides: TGTGCCAGCTCAAGACAAAGCCAAGAGACCCAGTACTTC.

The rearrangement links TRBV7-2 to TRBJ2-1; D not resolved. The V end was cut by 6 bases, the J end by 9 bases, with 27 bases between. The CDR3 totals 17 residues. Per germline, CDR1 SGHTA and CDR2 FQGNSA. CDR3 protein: CASSPSPAMWGLGEQFF. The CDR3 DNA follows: TGTGCCAGCAGTCCTTCACCGGCGATGTGGGGTCTGGGTGAGCAGTTCTTC.

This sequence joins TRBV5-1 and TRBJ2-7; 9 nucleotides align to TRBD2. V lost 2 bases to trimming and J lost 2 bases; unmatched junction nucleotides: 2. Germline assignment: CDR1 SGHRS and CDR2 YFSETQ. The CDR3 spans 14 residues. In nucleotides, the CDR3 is TGCGCCAGCAGCTTAGCGGGGGGACCCTACGAGCAGTACTTC. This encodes CASSLAGGPYEQYF.